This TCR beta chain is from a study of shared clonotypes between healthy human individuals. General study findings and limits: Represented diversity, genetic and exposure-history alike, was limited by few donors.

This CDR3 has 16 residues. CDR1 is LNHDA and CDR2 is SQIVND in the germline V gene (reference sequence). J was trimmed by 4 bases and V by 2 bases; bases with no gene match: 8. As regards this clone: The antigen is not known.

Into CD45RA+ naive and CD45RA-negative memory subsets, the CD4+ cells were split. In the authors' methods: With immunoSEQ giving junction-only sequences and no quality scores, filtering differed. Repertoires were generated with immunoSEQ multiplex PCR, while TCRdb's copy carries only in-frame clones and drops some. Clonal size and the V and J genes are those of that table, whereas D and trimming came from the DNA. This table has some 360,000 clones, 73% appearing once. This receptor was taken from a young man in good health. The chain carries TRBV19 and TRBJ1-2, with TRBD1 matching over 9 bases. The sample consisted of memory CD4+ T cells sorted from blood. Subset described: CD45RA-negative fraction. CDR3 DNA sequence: TGTGCCAGTAGTATACCCGGGACAGGGTTCGTCTATGGCTACACCTTC. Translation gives CASSIPGTGFVYGYTF.